These 27 T cell receptor beta chains originate from one sample sequenced in a study of beta chain features in type 1 diabetes. Study-wide findings and caveats: Researchers report that Type 1 diabetes patients had moderately but significantly shorter TCRB CDR3s across all four CD4+ subsets.

Expressed TCRB transcripts were sequenced because the entire RNA isolate underwent reverse transcription. Sequenced by immunoSEQ multiplex PCR; TCRdb stores in-frame clones only, minus some. The sample lists some 360,000 clones, 8.5% to 10% occurring once. These receptors have no known antigen. Material: central memory CD4+ T cells from blood. These receptors all stem from a young man with type 1 diabetes.

The genes are TRBV4-1 and TRBJ1-2, with D possibly being TRBD1 (6 bases). The CDR3 is 15 residues long. V lost 4 bases, J lost 2 bases, and 14 bases lay in between. In germline, CDR1 is MGHRA, CDR2 YSYEKL. In nucleotides, the CDR3 is TGCGCCAGCAGCCGGGAAAAACAGGGAAACTATGGCTACACCTTC. Protein: CASSREKQGNYGYTF.

This clone was picked up a small number of times. The same CDR3 arises from other DNA sequences in this sample as well. The chain carries TRBV19 and TRBJ2-7; weak D call: TRBD1 (5 bases). CDR1 and CDR2 from the germline V gene are LNHDA and SQIVND (reference sequence). The CDR3 covers 12 residues. With 6 bases removed from V and 2 bases from J, the gap between germline ends came to 8 bases. The chain's CDR3 is CASSGRAYEQYF. Here the CDR3 DNA reads TGTGCCAGTAGCGGCAGGGCCTACGAGCAGTACTTC.

This clone was counted only a few times. The rearrangement uses TRBV9 and TRBJ2-7, with 10 bases matching TRBD1. Trimming at V came to 0 bases and at J to 4 bases, leaving 4 bases not matched to a gene. Looked up from germline, CDR1 is SGDLS and CDR2 is YYNGEE. This CDR3 contains 15 residues. The CDR3 protein is CASSVATGGMYEQYF. The CDR3 coding sequence is TGTGCCAGCAGCGTAGCGACAGGGGGCATGTACGAGCAGTACTTC.

This clone was found many times. V usage is TRBV25-1 and J usage is TRBJ2-7; D gene unclear. This CDR3 is built from 14 residues. V was pared by 2 bases and J by 1 base, with 9 bases between. Germline V gene lookup returns CDR1 MGHDK and CDR2 SYGVNS. The CDR3 region is CASSEARFSYEQYF. In nucleotides, the CDR3 is TGTGCCAGCAGTGAAGCTCGATTTTCCTACGAGCAGTACTTC.

Regarding this clone: This sequence is one base from a far larger clone and is likely a read error. The chain carries TRBV7-7 and TRBJ1-2; D ambiguous. The CDR3 length is 11 residues. Germline V gene lookup returns CDR1 SSHAT and CDR2 FNYEAQ (reference sequence). CDR3: CASSLYNGYTF. In nucleotides, the CDR3 is TGTGCTAGCAGCTTATATAATGGCTACACCTTC.

V gene TRBV11-2 combines with J gene TRBJ2-1; 9 bases line up with TRBD1. CDR1 and CDR2 from the germline V gene are SGHAT and FQNNGV. The CDR3 contains 18 residues. V lost 0 bases, J lost 11 bases, and 17 bases stayed unmatched. CDR3: CASSLDQGGTGSSQKQFF. CDR3 sequence (DNA): TGTGCCAGCAGCTTAGATCAAGGGGGGACAGGGTCATCGCAAAAGCAGTTCTTC.

This clone appeared a few times. The chain couples TRBV2 to TRBJ1-2; perhaps TRBD1 as D (5 bases). CDR1 and CDR2 from the germline V gene are SNHLY and FYNNEI. The CDR3 length is 15 residues. The V gene lost 6 bases and the J gene lost 0 bases, with 14 bases spanning the gap. In nucleotides, the CDR3 is TGTGCCAGCAGCAAGTGGGAAGGGGCTAACTATGGCTACACCTTC. Protein: CASSKWEGANYGYTF. The entire variable domain, with the rest obtained from reference TRBV2 and TRBJ1-2, is as follows: EPEVTQTPSHQVTQMGQEVILRCVPISNHLYFYWYRQILGQKVEFLVSFYNNEISEKSEIFDDQFSVERPDGSNFTLKIRSTKLEDSAMYFCASSKWEGANYGYTFGSGTRLTVV.

This clone was counted between two and nine times. The chain recombines TRBV28 with TRBJ1-1; possibly TRBD1 for D (5 bases). Trimming took 4 bases from V and 0 from J, leaving 9 bases between them. This CDR3 has 14 amino acids. Germline V lookup: CDR1 MDHEN, CDR2 SYDVKM. Here the CDR3 DNA reads TGTGCCAGCAGTTCGGGACTCTTGAACACTGAAGCTTTCTTT. Its protein product is CASSSGLLNTEAFF.

This clone has a handful of counts. The chain recombines TRBV6-1 with TRBJ2-7; D assignment may be TRBD1 or TRBD2 (7 bases each). Germline V gives CDR1 MNHNS, CDR2 SASEGT. V lost 3 bases to trimming and J lost 4 bases, with 28 bases between them. The CDR3 contains 19 residues. The CDR3 reads CASSDPTGISEAGRYEQYF. The DNA for the CDR3 is TGTGCCAGCAGTGACCCGACAGGGATAAGTGAGGCCGGGAGGTACGAGCAGTACTTC.

This clone was observed a few times. This sequence joins TRBV11-2 and TRBJ1-4; 8 nucleotides match TRBD1. This CDR3 has 16 residues. The V segment lost 1 base and the J segment 8 bases; nucleotides outside the gene matches: 9. Germline CDR1 SGHAT, CDR2 FQNNGV. The chain's CDR3 is CASSLGLDRVNEKLFF. The CDR3 coding sequence is TGTGCCAGCAGCTTAGGTTTGGACAGGGTCAACGAAAAACTGTTTTTT.

This clone has a handful of counts. The chain has TRBV4-2 and TRBJ2-7; tentatively, D is TRBD1 or TRBD2 (5 bases each). The length of the CDR3 is 14 residues. The V gene's germline CDR1 is LGHNA and CDR2 YNFKEQ. The germline V and J ends were trimmed by 2 bases and 2 bases, with 10 bases remaining between them. The CDR3 nucleotides read TGTGCCAGCAGCCAACCCGGGACCCCCTACGAGCAGTACTTC. Translating it yields CASSQPGTPYEQYF.

Remarks on this clone: The same CDR3 is also encoded by other DNA sequences in this sample. The chain recombines TRBV5-6 with TRBJ2-2; no clear D gene. Per germline, CDR1 SGHDT and CDR2 YYEEEE. With 4 bases removed from V and 2 bases from J, the gap between germline ends came to 6 bases. CDR3 length equals 13 residues. The CDR3 loop reads CASSPQNTGELFF. Here the CDR3 DNA reads TGTGCCAGCAGCCCACAAAACACCGGGGAGCTGTTTTTT.

The chain uses TRBV6-5 and TRBJ1-2, with D possibly matching TRBD1 (5 bases). The CDR3 has 13 residues. The germline V gene encodes CDR1 MNHEY and CDR2 SVGAGI. Trimming took off 10 bases at V and 3 bases at J, with 15 bases between the two ends. CDR3 protein: CATSFGAYYGYTF. In DNA, the CDR3 is TGTGCCACCTCCTTTGGGGCCTACTATGGCTACACCTTC.

This clone was recorded at least ten times. The V gene is TRBV7-2, the J gene TRBJ2-2; 9 positions match TRBD2. With 3 bases clipped from V and 4 bases from J, the junction kept 3 bases outside the gene matches. The CDR3 runs 15 residues. CDR1 is SGHTA and CDR2 is FQGNSA in the germline V gene. The CDR3 sequence is CASSFSGSSTGELFF. CDR3 DNA sequence: TGTGCCAGCAGCTTTAGCGGGAGTTCCACCGGGGAGCTGTTTTTT.

In this sample, this clone turned up a few times. The V and J genes are TRBV30 and TRBJ1-4, with 10 bases identical to TRBD1. CDR1 GTSNPN and CDR2 SVGIG come from the germline V gene (reference sequence). V was clipped by 3 bases and J by 7 bases; unmatched bases: 2. This CDR3 is 13 amino acids long. CDR3 bases: TGTGCCTGGAGGGGGGACAGGGGTGAAAAACTGTTTTTT. Encoded protein: CAWRGDRGEKLFF.

This clone was seen only a few times. The gene calls are TRBV5-4 and TRBJ2-3; D may be TRBD2 (5 bases). Trimming removed 0 bases from V and 4 bases from J, with 12 bases in between. CDR1 SGHNT and CDR2 YYREEE come from the germline V gene (reference sequence). The CDR3 spans 15 residues. The CDR3 protein is CASSLAGPRADTQYF. The CDR3 nucleotides read TGTGCCAGCAGCTTGGCCGGTCCGAGGGCAGATACGCAGTATTTT.

This clone was counted at least ten times. The V and J genes are TRBV7-9 and TRBJ1-1; unclear D gene. Trimming shortened V by 3 bases and J by 8 bases, and 7 bases separated the two germline ends. CDR3 length: 11 residues. Per the germline V gene, CDR1 is SEHNR and CDR2 is FQNEAQ (reference sequence). This chain's CDR3 is CASSLSEEAFF. The CDR3 bases are TGTGCCAGCAGCTTGTCAGAAGAAGCTTTCTTT.

The chain is built from TRBV19 and TRBJ2-2; no clear D gene. Germline lookup yields CDR1 LNHDA and CDR2 SQIVND (reference sequence). This CDR3 has 15 residues. Trimming removed 3 bases at V and 0 bases at J, with 8 bases between. CDR3 sequence (DNA): TGTGCCAGTAGTATTAGTATTGCGAACACCGGGGAGCTGTTTTTT. It specifies CASSISIANTGELFF.

This chain joins TRBV4-3 and TRBJ2-7; D might be TRBD1 (6 bases). V was shortened by 0 bases and J by 7 bases, with 16 bases between the two germline ends. The CDR3 length is 15 residues. The germline CDR1 and CDR2 sequences are LGHNA and YSLEER. The CDR3 spells CASSQDQGRQGEQYF. CDR3 nucleotides: TGCGCCAGCAGCCAAGATCAGGGGCGCCAGGGGGAGCAGTACTTC.

This clone occurred many times. The V and J genes are TRBV10-3 and TRBJ2-1; D is unresolved. The V gene's germline CDR1 is ENHRY and CDR2 SYGVKD. The length of the CDR3 is 13 residues. Trimming left V 6 bases short and J 7 bases short, with 13 bases between. The chain's CDR3 is CAIRQGIGNEQFF. The CDR3 bases are TGTGCCATCAGACAAGGTATCGGGAATGAGCAGTTCTTC.

This clone was counted only a few times. The chain carries TRBV29-1 and TRBJ1-1, with D uncertain. The V gene lost 3 bases and the J gene lost 1 base, with 6 bases spanning the gap. The germline gives CDR1 SQVTM, CDR2 ANQGSEA. The CDR3 extends over 12 amino acids. The CDR3 nucleotides are TGCAGCGTTGACACGACGAACACTGAAGCTTTCTTT. The encoded protein is CSVDTTNTEAFF.

The V gene is TRBV6-5, the J gene TRBJ2-7; D perhaps matches TRBD1 (5 bases). Looked up from germline, CDR1 is MNHEY and CDR2 is SVGAGI. This CDR3 has 14 amino acids. V lost 0 bases and J 1 base, leaving 7 bases between the germline ends. The CDR3 protein is CASSYSRDSYEQYF. The CDR3 DNA reads as TGTGCCAGCAGTTACTCCAGGGATTCCTACGAGCAGTACTTC.

This clone came up a few times. The sample carries other DNA sequences with the same CDR3. The V gene is TRBV30, the J gene TRBJ2-1, with 9 nucleotides matching TRBD2. This CDR3 has 17 amino acids. The trim removed 1 base at V and 8 bases at J, leaving 15 bases unmatched. The V gene's germline CDR1 is GTSNPN and CDR2 SVGIG (reference sequence). CDR3 nucleotide sequence: TGTGCCTGGAGTGACAAGGCGGGGGGGCTCCGTGGCGATGAGCAGTTCTTC. Translated: CAWSDKAGGLRGDEQFF.

The V gene is TRBV7-2, the J gene TRBJ2-1, with D unresolved. The CDR3 has 13 amino acids. CDR1 SGHTA and CDR2 FQGNSA come from the germline V gene. V lost 4 bases and J lost 6, with 10 bases in between. The CDR3 here is CASSSIRGNEQFF. In nucleotides, the CDR3 is TGTGCCAGCAGCTCGATCAGAGGCAATGAGCAGTTCTTC.

The J gene is TRBJ2-1, the V gene TRBV9; maybe TRBD1 (6 bases). V lost 0 bases and J lost 12, with 16 bases in between. Looked up from germline, CDR1 is SGDLS and CDR2 is YYNGEE. The CDR3 loop spans 14 amino acids. CDR3 bases: TGTGCCAGCAGCGTAGAGAGTCAGGGGTCTGGGCAGTTCTTC. Translated: CASSVESQGSGQFF.

This clone occurred a few times. The genes are TRBV11-1 and TRBJ2-3; D is perhaps TRBD2 (6 bases). The germline gives CDR1 SGHAT, CDR2 FQDESV (reference sequence). The CDR3 loop spans 15 amino acids. Trimming removed 4 bases from V and 3 bases from J, with 14 bases in between. CDR3 in amino acids: CASSWQPGATDTQYF. CDR3 in DNA: TGTGCCAGCAGCTGGCAACCGGGAGCAACAGATACGCAGTATTTT.

This clone was seen at least ten times. This sequence joins TRBV9 and TRBJ2-5; no clear D. The CDR3 has 13 amino acids. V shed 3 bases and J shed 5 bases, with 11 bases lying between them. Germline CDR1 and CDR2: SGDLS and YYNGEE. CDR3 loop: CASSGAYGETQYF. The CDR3 nucleotides are TGTGCCAGCAGCGGAGCGTATGGGGAGACCCAGTACTTC.